This T cell receptor (beta chain) was identified in a study of T-cell reconstitution after alpha-beta-depleted transplantation in children. The length of the CDR3 is 16 residues. J lost 4 bases, V lost 4 bases, and 7 bases had no gene match. The germline CDR1 and CDR2 sequences are LNHDA and SQIVND (reference sequence). The TCRbeta library incorporated unique molecular identifiers. MiXCR, run by TCRdb on the PCR reads, gives a single entry per CDR3 protein. The table lists 450,000 to 600,000 distinct CDR3 sequences, roughly 13% of them singletons, with 2% to 2.5% in the top ten. This receptor was taken from a male patient under 18 who had a stem cell transplant for acute myeloid leukemia, so the T cells may come from the graft donor. The rearrangement links TRBV19 to TRBJ2-1, with TRBD1 identical over 10 bases. This specimen consisted of PBMCs, mostly from graft donor cells, obtained 360 days after TCRalphabeta/CD19-depleted stem cell transplant. The CDR3 spells CASSNTPGQGYNEQFF. The CDR3, as DNA: TGTGCCAGTAGTAATACTCCGGGACAGGGGTACAATGAGCAGTTCTTC.